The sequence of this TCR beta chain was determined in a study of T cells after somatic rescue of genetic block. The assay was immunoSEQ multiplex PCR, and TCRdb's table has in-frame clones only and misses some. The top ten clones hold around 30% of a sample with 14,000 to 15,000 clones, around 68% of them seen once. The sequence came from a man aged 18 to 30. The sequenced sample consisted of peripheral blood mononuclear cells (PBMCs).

In DNA form, the CDR3 reads TGTGCCAGCAGCACAGGACAGGGGGCTACAGATACGCAGTATTTT. Translating it yields CASSTGQGATDTQYF. This rearrangement joins TRBV5-8 to TRBJ2-3, with 11 positions matching TRBD1. The germline V gene encodes CDR1 SGHTS and CDR2 YDEGEE. CDR3 size: 15 residues. V lost 4 bases, J lost 3 bases, and 4 bases stayed unmatched. The whole variable domain, remainder taken from reference TRBV5-8 and TRBJ2-3, is EAGVTQSPTHLIKTRGQQATLRCSPISGHTSVYWYQQALGLGLQFLLWYDEGEERNRGNFPPRFSGRQFPNYSSELNVNALELEDSALYLCASSTGQGATDTQYFGPGTRLTVL.